This is a list of T cell receptor beta chains from one sample in a study of breast tumors, draining lymph nodes, adjacent tissues. TCRdb independently ran MiXCR on the multiplex PCR reads; one entry per CDR3 protein. This sample has approximately 190,000 distinct CDR3 sequences, with roughly 31% found just once. Specimen: axillary lymph node tissue. Every receptor here comes from a female donor with breast cancer. Some clones in this sample may be carry-over from other donors' samples. The CDR3 runs from the conserved cysteine through the conserved F or W. D genes are given only for firm matches. Clone size is given for some rows only: seen once, a few or many times, or a class if the clone is expanded.

V gene: TRBV20-1
J gene: TRBJ2-5
clone size: -
D gene: TRBD2
CDR3 DNA: TGCAGTGCTAGAGATGGGACTAGCGGGATTCAAGAGACCCAGTACTTC
CDR3 protein: CSARDGTSGIQETQYF

V gene: TRBV6-5
J gene: TRBJ2-5
clone size: -
D gene: TRBD2
CDR3 DNA: TGTGCCAGCAGTCGACCAGCGGGGGGGCGCGAGACCCAGTACTTC
CDR3 protein: CASSRPAGGRETQYF

V gene: TRBV5-1
J gene: TRBJ2-7
clone size: many
D gene: TRBD2
CDR3 DNA: TGCGCCAGCAGCTTGACGACTAGCGGGCAGTACGAGCAGTACTTC
CDR3 protein: CASSLTTSGQYEQYF

V gene: TRBV20-1
J gene: TRBJ2-7
clone size: many
D gene: TRBD2
CDR3 DNA: TGCAGTGCTAGAGATATACGGGAGGGCCCCTACGAGCAGTACTTC
CDR3 protein: CSARDIREGPYEQYF

V gene: TRBV25-1
J gene: TRBJ2-3
clone size: -
D gene: TRBD2
CDR3 DNA: TGTGCCAGCAGTGTCCGCCCAGCGGGGGGGGATACGCAGTATTTT
CDR3 protein: CASSVRPAGGDTQYF

V gene: TRBV7-3
J gene: TRBJ2-1
clone size: many
D gene: TRBD2
CDR3 DNA: TGTGCCAGCAGCTCCCCGGGAGGGCCATTGTTCTTC
CDR3 protein: CASSSPGGPLFF

V gene: TRBV19
J gene: TRBJ2-7
clone size: many
D gene: -
CDR3 DNA: TGTGCCAGTAGCCTATTTGGGGGCTCAGGGTACGAGCAGTACTTC
CDR3 protein: CASSLFGGSGYEQYF

V gene: TRBV7-2
J gene: TRBJ2-1
clone size: many
D gene: TRBD2
CDR3 DNA: TGTGCCAGCAGCCCTGGGGGGGGGAGGATCAATGAGCAGTTCTTC
CDR3 protein: CASSPGGGRINEQFF

V gene: TRBV2
J gene: TRBJ1-6
clone size: -
D gene: TRBD1
CDR3 DNA: TGTGCCAGCAGTGAAGCCGGGACAGCTTCACCCCTCCACTTT
CDR3 protein: CASSEAGTASPLHF

V gene: TRBV11-2
J gene: TRBJ2-5
clone size: large
D gene: TRBD2
CDR3 DNA: TGTGCCAGCAGCTTAGTCGGGAGTGGGCTAGCGGGACAAGAGACCCAGTACTTC
CDR3 protein: CASSLVGSGLAGQETQYF

V gene: TRBV24-1
J gene: TRBJ2-5
clone size: many
D gene: TRBD1
CDR3 DNA: TGTGCCACCAGTGATCATCGACAGGGGGGAGAGACCCAGTACTTC
CDR3 protein: CATSDHRQGGETQYF

V gene: TRBV5-1
J gene: TRBJ2-7
clone size: once
D gene: TRBD2
CDR3 DNA: TGCGCCAGCAGCTTGGAAGCGGGGGCCCCCTACGAGCAGTACTTC
CDR3 protein: CASSLEAGAPYEQYF

V gene: TRBV20-1
J gene: TRBJ1-6
clone size: -
D gene: -
CDR3 DNA: TGCGGTGCTAGCAAGGGGGTTGAGGTTAATTCACCCCTCCACTTT
CDR3 protein: CGASKGVEVNSPLHF

V gene: TRBV6-2/TRBV6-3
J gene: TRBJ1-5
clone size: -
D gene: -
CDR3 DNA: TGTGCCAGCAGTCGGCGGGGGCTGGGCAATCAGCCCCAGCATTTT
CDR3 protein: CASSRRGLGNQPQHF

V gene: TRBV6-2/TRBV6-3
J gene: TRBJ2-7
clone size: -
D gene: -
CDR3 DNA: TGTGCCAGCAGTCCCCAGCGGCTATCCTACGAGCAGTACTTC
CDR3 protein: CASSPQRLSYEQYF

V gene: TRBV6-4
J gene: TRBJ2-7
clone size: many
D gene: -
CDR3 DNA: TGTGCCAGCAGTGACTGGTCGGTCAGGGGTCTGTACGAGCAGTACTTC
CDR3 protein: CASSDWSVRGLYEQYF

V gene: TRBV25-1
J gene: TRBJ1-2
clone size: many
D gene: -
CDR3 DNA: TGTGCCAGCAGTGAGGACGGCTATGGCTACACCTTC
CDR3 protein: CASSEDGYGYTF

V gene: TRBV24-1
J gene: TRBJ2-5
clone size: many
D gene: -
CDR3 DNA: TGTGCCACCAGTGATTGGGGGGAGGAAGAGACCCAGTACTTC
CDR3 protein: CATSDWGEEETQYF

V gene: TRBV15
J gene: TRBJ1-5
clone size: many
D gene: -
CDR3 DNA: TGTGCCACCAGCAGAGATGGAAACATAAATCAGCCCCAGCATTTT
CDR3 protein: CATSRDGNINQPQHF

V gene: TRBV5-6
J gene: TRBJ2-1
clone size: few
D gene: -
CDR3 DNA: TGTGCCAGCAGCTTGCACAATGAGCGGTTCTTC
CDR3 protein: CASSLHNERFF

V gene: TRBV20-1
J gene: TRBJ2-7
clone size: -
D gene: TRBD1
CDR3 DNA: TGCAGTGCTAAAGGGGGGGACAGGGGGAACTACGAGCAGTACTTC
CDR3 protein: CSAKGGDRGNYEQYF

V gene: TRBV7-6
J gene: TRBJ2-7
clone size: many
D gene: TRBD2
CDR3 DNA: TGTGCCAGCAGCCGTACCGGGACTAGCGGGAGAGAGCAGTACTTC
CDR3 protein: CASSRTGTSGREQYF

V gene: TRBV7-9
J gene: TRBJ2-4
clone size: many
D gene: -
CDR3 DNA: TGTGCCAGCAGCCTCGCCAATCCTGGCAAGGTTCAGTACTTC
CDR3 protein: CASSLANPGKVQYF

V gene: TRBV6-6
J gene: TRBJ2-2
clone size: -
D gene: TRBD2
CDR3 DNA: TGTGCCAGCAGGCCGACTAGCGGGAGGGCCGATGAGCTGTTTTTT
CDR3 protein: CASRPTSGRADELFF

V gene: TRBV6-1
J gene: TRBJ2-5
clone size: -
D gene: -
CDR3 DNA: TGTGCCAGCAGGGGTCCCGGACAGCTTCAAGAGACCCAGTACTTC
CDR3 protein: CASRGPGQLQETQYF

V gene: TRBV7-9
J gene: TRBJ2-5
clone size: -
D gene: TRBD2
CDR3 DNA: TGTGCCAGCAGCTTATTGCTAGCGGGGGGCCAAGAGACCCAGTACTTC
CDR3 protein: CASSLLLAGGQETQYF

V gene: TRBV7-6
J gene: TRBJ2-7
clone size: many
D gene: -
CDR3 DNA: TGTGCCAGCAGCTTGGAGGGTCGGCAGCAGTACTTC
CDR3 protein: CASSLEGRQQYF

V gene: TRBV2
J gene: TRBJ1-6
clone size: many
D gene: -
CDR3 DNA: TGTGCCAGCACCTACGAGTGGGGACCCAATTCACCCCTCCACTTT
CDR3 protein: CASTYEWGPNSPLHF

V gene: TRBV11-1
J gene: TRBJ2-5
clone size: -
D gene: -
CDR3 DNA: TGTGCCAGCAGCCATTGGACACCGCCAGAGACCCAGTACTTC
CDR3 protein: CASSHWTPPETQYF

V gene: TRBV28
J gene: TRBJ2-1
clone size: many
D gene: TRBD1
CDR3 DNA: TGTGCCAGCAGCAGACAGGGGGCCAACAATGAGCAGTTCTTC
CDR3 protein: CASSRQGANNEQFF

V gene: TRBV20-1
J gene: TRBJ1-2
clone size: many
D gene: -
CDR3 DNA: TGCAGTGCTGAGCATACTAACTATGGCTACACCTTC
CDR3 protein: CSAEHTNYGYTF

V gene: TRBV30
J gene: TRBJ1-4
clone size: many
D gene: -
CDR3 DNA: TGTGCCTGGAGTGCAGGGATGGGTGAAAAACTGTTTTTT
CDR3 protein: CAWSAGMGEKLFF

V gene: TRBV20-1
J gene: TRBJ2-5
clone size: few
D gene: -
CDR3 DNA: TGCAGTGCTAGAGATAATGTCGGCTGGTCCCAAGAGACCCAGTACTTC
CDR3 protein: CSARDNVGWSQETQYF

V gene: TRBV20-1
J gene: TRBJ1-4
clone size: many
D gene: -
CDR3 DNA: TGCAGTGCCACCCAAACAGGGTCTAATGAAAAACTGTTTTTT
CDR3 protein: CSATQTGSNEKLFF

V gene: TRBV9
J gene: TRBJ2-7
clone size: -
D gene: TRBD1
CDR3 DNA: TGTGCCAGCAGCGTAGAGACAGGGGGCCAGGACGGATCCTACGAGCAGTACTTC
CDR3 protein: CASSVETGGQDGSYEQYF

V gene: TRBV5-1
J gene: TRBJ2-5
clone size: -
D gene: TRBD2
CDR3 DNA: TGCGCCAGCAGCTTGGGGACTAGCGGGGGCATGGAGACCCAGTCCTTC
CDR3 protein: CASSLGTSGGMETQSF

V gene: TRBV28
J gene: TRBJ2-7
clone size: many
D gene: -
CDR3 DNA: TGTGCCAGCTCCCCACACCTGATCGAGCAGTACTTC
CDR3 protein: CASSPHLIEQYF

V gene: TRBV12-3/TRBV12-4
J gene: TRBJ2-2
clone size: -
D gene: -
CDR3 DNA: TGTGCCAGCAGTACGACAGGGGAGCTGTTTTTT
CDR3 protein: CASSTTGELFF

V gene: TRBV7-2
J gene: TRBJ2-3
clone size: many
D gene: -
CDR3 DNA: TGTGCCAGCAGCTCGACTAGTAAGGATACGCAGTATTTT
CDR3 protein: CASSSTSKDTQYF

V gene: TRBV4-3
J gene: TRBJ1-1
clone size: -
D gene: -
CDR3 DNA: TGCGCCAGCAGCCAAGAGGACAGCTGGACTGAAGCTTTCTTT
CDR3 protein: CASSQEDSWTEAFF

V gene: TRBV3-1
J gene: TRBJ1-2
clone size: many
D gene: -
CDR3 DNA: TGTGCCAGCAGCCAAGATTCGCGGGGGGGCTATGGCTACACCTTC
CDR3 protein: CASSQDSRGGYGYTF

V gene: TRBV9
J gene: TRBJ1-6
clone size: -
D gene: TRBD1
CDR3 DNA: TGTGCCAGCAGCGTCTCGGACAGGTTATATAATTCACCCCTCCACTTT
CDR3 protein: CASSVSDRLYNSPLHF

V gene: TRBV28
J gene: TRBJ1-4
clone size: many
D gene: TRBD1
CDR3 DNA: TGTGCCAGCAGTGGCCGGGACAGCTCAGGGGAAAAACTGTTTTTT
CDR3 protein: CASSGRDSSGEKLFF

V gene: TRBV18
J gene: TRBJ1-3
clone size: few
D gene: -
CDR3 DNA: TGTGCCAGCTCCCTCGGGTTGACAGGAGGAAACACCATATATTTT
CDR3 protein: CASSLGLTGGNTIYF

V gene: TRBV6-1
J gene: TRBJ2-7
clone size: many
D gene: -
CDR3 DNA: TGTGCCAGCAGCGCCCCGGGGGAGCAGTACTTC
CDR3 protein: CASSAPGEQYF

V gene: TRBV2
J gene: TRBJ2-7
clone size: many
D gene: TRBD1
CDR3 DNA: TGTGCCAGCAGGGGGACAGGGAGCTCCTACGAGCAGTACTTC
CDR3 protein: CASRGTGSSYEQYF

V gene: TRBV18
J gene: TRBJ2-3
clone size: -
D gene: TRBD1
CDR3 DNA: TGTGCCAGCTCACCATTCCCACAGACAGGGGGTGAGACAGATACGCAGTATTTT
CDR3 protein: CASSPFPQTGGETDTQYF

V gene: TRBV10-2
J gene: TRBJ2-7
clone size: many
D gene: TRBD2
CDR3 DNA: TGCGCCAGCAGTGGGGCGGGAGGGGGTACCTACGAGCAGTACTTC
CDR3 protein: CASSGAGGGTYEQYF

V gene: TRBV15
J gene: TRBJ2-3
clone size: many
D gene: TRBD2
CDR3 DNA: TGTGCCACCAGCAGAGGAGTTCGCGGGAGTGGGACAGATACGCAGTATTTT
CDR3 protein: CATSRGVRGSGTDTQYF

V gene: TRBV2
J gene: TRBJ2-5
clone size: many
D gene: -
CDR3 DNA: TGTGCCAGCACTAGGGATCAAGAGACCCAGTACTTC
CDR3 protein: CASTRDQETQYF

V gene: TRBV4-3
J gene: TRBJ2-3
clone size: many
D gene: -
CDR3 DNA: TGCGCCAGCAGCCAGACAGGAATCACAGATACGCAGTATTTT
CDR3 protein: CASSQTGITDTQYF

V gene: TRBV29-1
J gene: TRBJ2-6
clone size: -
D gene: -
CDR3 DNA: TGCAGCGTGGTCATCGGTGCAGCTAGAACTGGAGCCAACGTCCTGACTTTC
CDR3 protein: CSVVIGAARTGANVLTF